Below, one T cell receptor (beta chain) is given with its context. Its antigen is still unknown. The CDR3 spans 13 residues. Those who donated were healthy HIV-negative adults, with no recent acute infections or vaccinations reported. The sample is drawn from a study of shared clonotypes between healthy human individuals. Sequencing used immunoSEQ multiplex PCR; TCRdb keeps in-frame clones, though not all of them. The repertoire includes about 1.5 million clones, approximately 98% of them detected once, and roughly 0.42% sits in the top ten. The study, taken as a whole, reports: Between a handful of donors, naive CD4 clonotypes were shared at a level of about 5%.

V usage is TRBV21-1 and J usage is TRBJ2-7; TRBD1, the table's D call, lacks a check against the DNA. TRBV21-1 is reported as a pseudogene. This receptor was taken from a man aged 25 to 45 in good health. Sequencing was done on a sample of naive CD4+ T cells sorted from blood. Subset of the sample: CD45RA+ positively selected. CDR3 in DNA: TGTGCCCACCGACAGTCGGCGCCTTACGAGCAGTACTTC. As protein: CAHRQSAPYEQYF.